This T cell receptor (beta chain) was obtained from a study of T cells after yellow fever vaccination. The study, taken as a whole, reports: A large majority of primary-vaccination clones showed up again after the booster (approximately 96% CD4, around 90% CD8).

This clonotype was detected a few times. The antigen remains undetermined. The TCR cDNA carried a universal primer site and UMIs from 5'RACE template switching. From the 5' RACE reads, TCRdb called clonotypes with MiXCR, one entry per CDR3 protein. Counted here are about 210,000 distinct CDR3 sequences, approximately 3.3% occurring once; the ten biggest clones make up 3.2%. V was shortened by 1 base and J by 7 bases, with 23 bases between the two germline ends. The CDR3 sequence is 17 residues long. Per germline, CDR1 SGHAT and CDR2 FQNNGV. This specimen was CD4+ T cells sorted from PBMCs, taken 10 days after the yellow fever booster vaccination. The chain links TRBV11-2 to TRBJ2-7; D possibly corresponds to TRBD2 (5 bases). This sequence originates from a man aged 18 to 30 who received the YFV17D yellow fever vaccine. CDR3 sequence (DNA): TGTGCCAGCAGCTTAGCCCCGAAGAGACTACGACGACGGGAGCAGTACTTC. This encodes CASSLAPKRLRRREQYF.